These 14 T cell receptor beta chains were sequenced from one sample in a study of cytomegalovirus exposure and HLA in healthy donors. Measured with immunoSEQ multiplex PCR; TCRdb has only the in-frame clones, and not every one. This sample yields some 250,000 clones, of which 90% are seen a single time; under 0.4% belongs to the top ten. The sequencing input was PBMCs. The receptor set was obtained from a woman aged 18-29 years in good health and CMV-seronegative.

V usage is TRBV19 and J usage is TRBJ1-5; the D gene is possibly TRBD1 (5 bases). V lost 6 bases, J lost 0 bases, and 12 bases lay in between. Germline V gene sequence: CDR1 LNHDA, CDR2 SQIVND (reference sequence). This CDR3 has 15 amino acids. The CDR3 is CASRVSGISNQPQHF. DNA of the CDR3: TGTGCCAGTAGGGTCTCAGGGATTAGCAATCAGCCCCAGCATTTT. Looking up the rest from reference TRBV19 and TRBJ1-5 gives the full variable domain: DGGITQSPKYLFRKEGQNVTLSCEQNLNHDAMYWYRQDPGQGLRLIYYSQIVNDFQKGDIAEGYSVSREKKESFPLTVTSAQKNPTAFYLCASRVSGISNQPQHFGDGTRLSIL.

The chain employs TRBV28 and TRBJ2-5; TRBD2 matches at 8 bases. V shed 0 bases, J shed 2 bases, and the junction held 14 bases outside the gene matches. Germline V gives CDR1 MDHEN, CDR2 SYDVKM. This CDR3 region has 19 residues. The CDR3 protein is CASSLWLGGGSPIQETQYF. In DNA, the CDR3 is TGTGCCAGCAGTTTATGGCTGGGCGGGGGGTCCCCCATACAAGAGACCCAGTACTTC. Using reference TRBV28 and TRBJ2-5 for the parts outside the CDR3, the full variable domain is DVKVTQSSRYLVKRTGEKVFLECVQDMDHENMFWYRQDPGLGLRLIYFSYDVKMKEKGDIPEGYSVSREKKERFSLILESASTNQTSMYLCASSLWLGGGSPIQETQYFGPGTRLLVL.

V gene TRBV6-1 combines with J gene TRBJ2-1, with 9 bases aligning to TRBD1. The CDR3 covers 15 residues. The junction had 9 bases not matched to a gene; V was cut back by 4 bases and J by 8 bases. CDR1 is MNHNS and CDR2 is SASEGT in the germline V gene. CDR3 loop: CASSARDREGDEQFF. CDR3 DNA sequence: TGTGCCAGCAGTGCCCGGGACAGGGAGGGGGATGAGCAGTTCTTC.

The chain joins TRBV6-5 to TRBJ2-7; D possibly corresponds to TRBD1 (5 bases). CDR1 is MNHEY, CDR2 SVGAGI, per germline. The CDR3 consists of 16 residues. Between the trimmed V and J ends, which lost 0 bases and 0 bases, there was a span of 12 bases. The CDR3 protein is CASSYSTGHSSYEQYF. In nucleotides, the CDR3 is TGTGCCAGCAGTTACTCGACTGGACACAGCTCCTACGAGCAGTACTTC.

The chain links TRBV6-1 to TRBJ1-4; D gene ambiguous. Trimming took off 6 bases at V and 4 bases at J, with 15 bases between the two ends. Germline lookup yields CDR1 MNHNS and CDR2 SASEGT. The CDR3 totals 15 residues. The CDR3 reads CASSELSAGNEKLFF. The DNA of the CDR3 is TGTGCCAGCAGCGAACTCAGTGCTGGTAATGAAAAACTGTTTTTT.

The chain couples TRBV15 to TRBJ1-4, with D hard to call. Germline-derived CDR1 and CDR2 are LNHNV and YYDKDF (reference sequence). The CDR3 has 17 residues. Deletions cut 0 bases from V and 5 bases from J, with 16 bases between. The CDR3 spells CATSRDLGGMDNEKLFF. As DNA, the CDR3 is TGTGCCACCAGCAGAGATCTGGGCGGGATGGACAATGAAAAACTGTTTTTT.

The chain links TRBV5-4 to TRBJ2-7; D perhaps matches TRBD2 (6 bases). V lost 4 bases to trimming and J lost 1 base, with 15 bases between them. The CDR3 is 15 residues long. Per germline, CDR1 SGHNT and CDR2 YYREEE (reference sequence). The CDR3 nucleotides are TGTGCCAGCAGCCAGGCGGCTAGCGCTTCCTACGAGCAGTACTTC. Translating gives CASSQAASASYEQYF.

In its sample, this clone was seen once. The V and J genes are TRBV7-8 and TRBJ2-2; D unclear. Trimming left V 5 bases short and J 2 bases short, with 18 bases between. In germline, CDR1 is SGHVS, CDR2 FQNEAQ. The CDR3 consists of 17 residues. CDR3 sequence: CASSPSKLYSNTGELFF. DNA for the CDR3: TGTGCCAGCAGCCCCTCAAAGCTTTATTCAAACACCGGGGAGCTGTTTTTT.

This chain joins TRBV28 and TRBJ1-1; 8 bases fit TRBD1. J was trimmed by 5 bases and V by 3 bases; bases with no gene match: 8. The CDR3 length is 15 residues. Germline CDR1 and CDR2: MDHEN and SYDVKM. CDR3 DNA sequence: TGTGCCAGCAGTTTTGGGACAGGATCAAGGACTGAAGCTTTCTTT. Translation: CASSFGTGSRTEAFF.

This chain links TRBV4-1 with TRBJ2-1; 8 bases are a match to TRBD1. This CDR3 has 15 amino acids. V was pared by 3 bases and J by 2 bases, with 3 bases of the junction left unmatched. The germline V gene encodes CDR1 MGHRA and CDR2 YSYEKL. The CDR3 DNA reads TGCGCCAGCAGCCACGGACAGGGACCCTACAATGAGCAGTTCTTC. Translated, it gives CASSHGQGPYNEQFF.

This chain connects TRBV28 to TRBJ2-4; 10 bases align to TRBD1. V was pared by 6 bases and J by 0 bases, with 5 bases of the junction left unmatched. Germline V gene lookup returns CDR1 MDHEN and CDR2 SYDVKM. The CDR3 runs to 16 residues. The CDR3 sequence: CASSFGQGEAKNIQYF. CDR3 DNA: TGTGCCAGCAGCTTCGGACAGGGGGAAGCCAAAAACATTCAGTACTTC. Full variable domain (missing parts from reference TRBV28 and TRBJ2-4): DVKVTQSSRYLVKRTGEKVFLECVQDMDHENMFWYRQDPGLGLRLIYFSYDVKMKEKGDIPEGYSVSREKKERFSLILESASTNQTSMYLCASSFGQGEAKNIQYFGAGTRLSVL.

The chain links TRBV5-1 to TRBJ1-2, with 9 nucleotides matching TRBD1. The CDR3 consists of 18 residues. CDR1 is SGHRS, CDR2 YFSETQ, per germline. J lost 3 bases, V lost 4 bases, and 16 bases had no gene match. The CDR3 protein is CASSGRTGGGLVDYGYTF. The CDR3 DNA is TGCGCCAGCAGCGGAAGAACAGGGGGCGGACTAGTAGACTATGGCTACACCTTC.

This chain joins TRBV7-9 and TRBJ2-7; 9 bases line up with TRBD2. The V segment lost 5 bases and the J segment 2 bases; nucleotides outside the gene matches: 4. The CDR3 has 14 amino acids. Per germline, CDR1 SEHNR and CDR2 FQNEAQ (reference sequence). CDR3 nucleotide sequence: TGTGCCAGCAGCCGCGGGGGGGCAACCTACGAGCAGTACTTC. Its translation is CASSRGGATYEQYF.

The gene calls are TRBV4-2 and TRBJ1-1, with TRBD1 matching 9 bases. Germline lookup yields CDR1 LGHNA and CDR2 YNFKEQ. The V and J ends lost 3 bases and 6 bases, in that order; junction bases with no gene match: 5. The CDR3 spans 14 residues. The CDR3 DNA reads as TGTGCCAGCAGCCAGGACAGGGGTGCCTCTGAAGCTTTCTTT. It is translated as CASSQDRGASEAFF.